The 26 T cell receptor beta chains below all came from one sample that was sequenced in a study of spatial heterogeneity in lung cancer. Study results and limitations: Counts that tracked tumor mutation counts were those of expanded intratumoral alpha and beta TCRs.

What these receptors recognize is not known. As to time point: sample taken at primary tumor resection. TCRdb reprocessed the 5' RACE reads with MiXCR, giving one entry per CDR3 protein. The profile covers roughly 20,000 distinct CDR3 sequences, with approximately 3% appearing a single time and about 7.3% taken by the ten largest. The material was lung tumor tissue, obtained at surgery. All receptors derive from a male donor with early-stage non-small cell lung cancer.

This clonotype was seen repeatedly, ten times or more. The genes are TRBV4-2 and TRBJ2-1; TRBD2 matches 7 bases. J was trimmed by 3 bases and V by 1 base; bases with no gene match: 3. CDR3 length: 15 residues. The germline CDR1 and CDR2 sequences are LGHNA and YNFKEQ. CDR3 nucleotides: TGTGCCAGCAGCCAAGGTTCTAGCGGCTACAATGAGCAGTTCTTC. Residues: CASSQGSSGYNEQFF.

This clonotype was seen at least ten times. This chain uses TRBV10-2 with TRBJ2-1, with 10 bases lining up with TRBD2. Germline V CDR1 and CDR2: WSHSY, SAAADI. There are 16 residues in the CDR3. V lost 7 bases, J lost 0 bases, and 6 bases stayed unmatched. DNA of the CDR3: TGCGCCAGCAAGAGGACTAGCGGCAGCTCCTACAATGAGCAGTTCTTC. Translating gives CASKRTSGSSYNEQFF.

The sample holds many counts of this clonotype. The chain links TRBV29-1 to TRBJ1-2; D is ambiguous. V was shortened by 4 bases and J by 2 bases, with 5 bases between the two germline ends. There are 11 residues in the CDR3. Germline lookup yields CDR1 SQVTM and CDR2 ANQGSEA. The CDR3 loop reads CSVGNNYGYTF. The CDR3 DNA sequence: TGCAGCGTTGGTAACAACTATGGCTACACCTTC.

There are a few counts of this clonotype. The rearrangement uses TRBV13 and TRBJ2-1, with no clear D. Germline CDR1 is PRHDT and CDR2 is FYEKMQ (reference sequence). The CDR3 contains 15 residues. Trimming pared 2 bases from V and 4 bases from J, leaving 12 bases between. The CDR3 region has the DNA TGTGCCAGCAGCTTAAGGATAGGGCGGTACAATGAGCAGTTCTTC. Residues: CASSLRIGRYNEQFF.

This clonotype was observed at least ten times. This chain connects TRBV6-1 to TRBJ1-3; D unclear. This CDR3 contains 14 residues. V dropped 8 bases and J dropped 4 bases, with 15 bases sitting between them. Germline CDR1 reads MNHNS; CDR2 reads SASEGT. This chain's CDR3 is CASPEAAGGNTIYF. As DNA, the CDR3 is TGTGCCAGCCCTGAAGCGGCCGGGGGAAACACCATATATTTT.

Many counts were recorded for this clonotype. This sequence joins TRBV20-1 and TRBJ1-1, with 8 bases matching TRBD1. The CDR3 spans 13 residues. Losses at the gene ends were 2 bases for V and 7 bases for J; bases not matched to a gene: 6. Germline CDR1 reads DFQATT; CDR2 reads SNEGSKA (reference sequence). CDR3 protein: CSARPQGVGEAFF. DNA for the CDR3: TGCAGTGCTAGACCACAGGGGGTTGGTGAAGCTTTCTTT.

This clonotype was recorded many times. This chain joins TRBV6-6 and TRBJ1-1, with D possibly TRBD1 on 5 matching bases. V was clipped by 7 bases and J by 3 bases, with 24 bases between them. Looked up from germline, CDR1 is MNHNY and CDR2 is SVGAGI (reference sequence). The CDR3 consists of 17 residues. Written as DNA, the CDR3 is TGTGCCAGCAACCCCGGTCGGGGCCTCACCAGGGACACTGAAGCTTTCTTT. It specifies CASNPGRGLTRDTEAFF.

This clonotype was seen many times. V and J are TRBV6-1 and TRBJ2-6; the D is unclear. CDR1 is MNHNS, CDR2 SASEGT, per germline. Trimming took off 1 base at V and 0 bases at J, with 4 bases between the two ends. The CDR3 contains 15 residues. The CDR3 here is CASSEGDSGANVLTF. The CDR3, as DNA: TGTGCCAGCAGTGAAGGGGACTCTGGGGCCAACGTCCTGACTTTC.

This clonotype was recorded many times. CDR3 bases: TGTGCCAGTAAAGACGAGGGCATTAGCAATCAGCCCCAGCATTTT. Its translation: CASKDEGISNQPQHF. The V gene is TRBV6-1, the J gene TRBJ1-5, with D hard to call. This CDR3 region has 15 residues. CDR1 is MNHNS and CDR2 is SASEGT in the germline V gene. V shed 9 bases and J shed 0 bases, with 15 bases lying between them.

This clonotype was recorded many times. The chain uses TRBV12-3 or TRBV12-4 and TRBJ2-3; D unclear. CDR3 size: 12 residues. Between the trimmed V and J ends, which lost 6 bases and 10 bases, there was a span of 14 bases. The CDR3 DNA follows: TGTGCCAGCAGAGAATGGAGAACGCCGCAGTATTTT. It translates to CASREWRTPQYF.

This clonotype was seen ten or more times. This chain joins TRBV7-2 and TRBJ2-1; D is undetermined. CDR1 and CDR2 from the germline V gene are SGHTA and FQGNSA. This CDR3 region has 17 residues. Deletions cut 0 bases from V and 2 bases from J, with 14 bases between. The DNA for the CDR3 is TGTGCCAGCAGCTTAGCCTCGGTCCCACCCCCCTACAATGAGCAGTTCTTC. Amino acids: CASSLASVPPPYNEQFF.

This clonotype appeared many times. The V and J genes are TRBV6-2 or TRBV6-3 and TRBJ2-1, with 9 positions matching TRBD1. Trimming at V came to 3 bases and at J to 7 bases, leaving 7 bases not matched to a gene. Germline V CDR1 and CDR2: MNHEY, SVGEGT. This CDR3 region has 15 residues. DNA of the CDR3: TGTGCCAGCAGTTATGGACAGGGGCTAGGGAATGAGCAGTTCTTC. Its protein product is CASSYGQGLGNEQFF.

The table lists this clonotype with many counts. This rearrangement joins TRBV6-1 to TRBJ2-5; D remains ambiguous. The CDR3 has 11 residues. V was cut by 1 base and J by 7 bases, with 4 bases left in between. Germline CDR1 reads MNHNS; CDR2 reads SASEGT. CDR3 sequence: CASSEEVTQYF. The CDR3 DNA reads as TGTGCCAGCAGTGAAGAAGTGACCCAGTACTTC.

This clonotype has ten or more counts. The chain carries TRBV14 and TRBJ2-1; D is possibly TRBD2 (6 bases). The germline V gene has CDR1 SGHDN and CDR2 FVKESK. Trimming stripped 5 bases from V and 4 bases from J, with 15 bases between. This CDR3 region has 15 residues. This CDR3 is CASSLYESGYNEQFF. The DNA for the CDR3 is TGTGCCAGCAGCTTATATGAAAGCGGGTACAATGAGCAGTTCTTC.

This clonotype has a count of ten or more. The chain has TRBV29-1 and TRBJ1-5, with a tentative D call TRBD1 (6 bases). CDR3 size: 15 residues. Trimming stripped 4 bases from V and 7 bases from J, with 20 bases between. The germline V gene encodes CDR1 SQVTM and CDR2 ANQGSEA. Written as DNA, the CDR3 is TGCAGCGTTGGATTCGGCACAGGGCAAAACCAGCCCCAGCATTTT. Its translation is CSVGFGTGQNQPQHF. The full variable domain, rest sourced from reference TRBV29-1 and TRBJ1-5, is SAVISQKPSRDICQRGTSLTIQCQVDSQVTMMFWYRQQPGQSLTLIATANQGSEATYESGFVIDKFPISRPNLTFSTLTVSNMSPEDSSIYLCSVGFGTGQNQPQHFGDGTRLSIL.

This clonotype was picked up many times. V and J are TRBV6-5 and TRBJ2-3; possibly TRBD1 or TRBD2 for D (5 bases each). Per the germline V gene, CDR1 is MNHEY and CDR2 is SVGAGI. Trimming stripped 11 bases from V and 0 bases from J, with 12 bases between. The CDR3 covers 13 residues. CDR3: CASGLGSTDTQYF. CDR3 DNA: TGTGCCTCGGGGCTCGGCAGCACAGATACGCAGTATTTT.

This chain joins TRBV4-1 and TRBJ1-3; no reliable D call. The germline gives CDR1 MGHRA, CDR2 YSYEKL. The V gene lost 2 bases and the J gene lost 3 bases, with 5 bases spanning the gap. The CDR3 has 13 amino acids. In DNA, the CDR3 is TGCGCCAGCAGCCAAAACCATGGAAACACCATATATTTT. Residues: CASSQNHGNTIYF.

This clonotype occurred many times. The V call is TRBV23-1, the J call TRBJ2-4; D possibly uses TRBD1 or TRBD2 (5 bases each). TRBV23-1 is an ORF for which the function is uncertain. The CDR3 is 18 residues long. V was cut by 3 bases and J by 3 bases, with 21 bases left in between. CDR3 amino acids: CASSHPVRDGGVKNIQYF. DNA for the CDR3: TGCGCCAGCAGTCATCCCGTCCGGGACGGTGGTGTCAAAAACATTCAGTACTTC.

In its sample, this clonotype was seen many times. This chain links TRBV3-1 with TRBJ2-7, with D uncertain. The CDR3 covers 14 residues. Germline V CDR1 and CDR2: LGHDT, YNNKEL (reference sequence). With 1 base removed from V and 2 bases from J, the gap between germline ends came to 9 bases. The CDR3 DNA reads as TGTGCCAGCAGCCAAGGTCTAGGAACCTACGAGCAGTACTTC. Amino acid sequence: CASSQGLGTYEQYF.

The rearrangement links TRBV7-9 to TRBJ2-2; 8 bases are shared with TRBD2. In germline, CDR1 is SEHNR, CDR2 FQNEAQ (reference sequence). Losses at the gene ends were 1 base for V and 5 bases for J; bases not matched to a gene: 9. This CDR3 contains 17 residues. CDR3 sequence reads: CASSLGPGLGYTGELFF. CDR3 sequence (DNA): TGTGCCAGCAGCTTAGGACCGGGACTAGGCTATACCGGGGAGCTGTTTTTT.

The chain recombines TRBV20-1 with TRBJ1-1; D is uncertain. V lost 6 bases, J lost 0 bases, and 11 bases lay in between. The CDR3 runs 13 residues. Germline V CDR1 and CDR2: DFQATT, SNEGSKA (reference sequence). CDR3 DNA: TGCAGTGCCTCTCCCCAGATGAACACTGAAGCTTTCTTT. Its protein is CSASPQMNTEAFF.

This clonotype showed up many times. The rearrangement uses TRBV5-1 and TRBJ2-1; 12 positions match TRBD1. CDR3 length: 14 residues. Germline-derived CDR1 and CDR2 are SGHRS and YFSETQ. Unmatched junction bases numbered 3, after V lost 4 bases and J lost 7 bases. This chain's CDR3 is CASSKGQGANEQFF. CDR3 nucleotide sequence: TGCGCCAGCAGCAAGGGACAGGGGGCTAATGAGCAGTTCTTC.

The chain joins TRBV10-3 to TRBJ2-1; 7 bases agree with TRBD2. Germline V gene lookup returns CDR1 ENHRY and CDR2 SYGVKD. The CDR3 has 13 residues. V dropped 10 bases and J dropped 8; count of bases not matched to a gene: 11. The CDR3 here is CATASGLSDEQFF. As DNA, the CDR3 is TGTGCCACCGCTAGCGGACTGAGCGATGAGCAGTTCTTC.

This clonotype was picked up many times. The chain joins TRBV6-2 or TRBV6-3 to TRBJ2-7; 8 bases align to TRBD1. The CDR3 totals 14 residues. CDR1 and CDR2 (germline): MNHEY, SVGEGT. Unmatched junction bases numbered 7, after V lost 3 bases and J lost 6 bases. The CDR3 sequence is CASSYRTGRGEQYF. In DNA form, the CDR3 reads TGTGCCAGCAGTTATCGGACAGGGCGCGGCGAGCAGTACTTC.

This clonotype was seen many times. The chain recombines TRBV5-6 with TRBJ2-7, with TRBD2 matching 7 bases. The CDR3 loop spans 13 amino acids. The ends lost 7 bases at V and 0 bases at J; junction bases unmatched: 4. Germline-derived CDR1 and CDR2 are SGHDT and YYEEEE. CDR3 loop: CASVGGSSYEQYF. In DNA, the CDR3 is TGTGCCAGCGTCGGCGGGAGCTCCTACGAGCAGTACTTC.

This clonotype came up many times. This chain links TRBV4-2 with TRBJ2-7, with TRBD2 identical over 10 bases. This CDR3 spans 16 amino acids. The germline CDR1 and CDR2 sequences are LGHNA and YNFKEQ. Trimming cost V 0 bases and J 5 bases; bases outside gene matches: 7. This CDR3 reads CASSQDASGRVHEQYF. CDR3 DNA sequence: TGTGCCAGCAGCCAAGATGCCAGCGGGAGGGTCCACGAGCAGTACTTC.